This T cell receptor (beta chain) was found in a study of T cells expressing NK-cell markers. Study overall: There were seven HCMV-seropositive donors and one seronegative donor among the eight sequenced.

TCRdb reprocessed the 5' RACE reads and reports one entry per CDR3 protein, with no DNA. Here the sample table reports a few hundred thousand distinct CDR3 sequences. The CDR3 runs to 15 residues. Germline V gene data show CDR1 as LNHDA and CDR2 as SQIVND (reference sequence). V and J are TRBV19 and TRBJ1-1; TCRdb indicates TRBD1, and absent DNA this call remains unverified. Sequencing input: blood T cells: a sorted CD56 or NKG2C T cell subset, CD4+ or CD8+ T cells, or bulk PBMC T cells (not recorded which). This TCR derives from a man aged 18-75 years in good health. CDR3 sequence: CASSIAGQGRTEAFF.